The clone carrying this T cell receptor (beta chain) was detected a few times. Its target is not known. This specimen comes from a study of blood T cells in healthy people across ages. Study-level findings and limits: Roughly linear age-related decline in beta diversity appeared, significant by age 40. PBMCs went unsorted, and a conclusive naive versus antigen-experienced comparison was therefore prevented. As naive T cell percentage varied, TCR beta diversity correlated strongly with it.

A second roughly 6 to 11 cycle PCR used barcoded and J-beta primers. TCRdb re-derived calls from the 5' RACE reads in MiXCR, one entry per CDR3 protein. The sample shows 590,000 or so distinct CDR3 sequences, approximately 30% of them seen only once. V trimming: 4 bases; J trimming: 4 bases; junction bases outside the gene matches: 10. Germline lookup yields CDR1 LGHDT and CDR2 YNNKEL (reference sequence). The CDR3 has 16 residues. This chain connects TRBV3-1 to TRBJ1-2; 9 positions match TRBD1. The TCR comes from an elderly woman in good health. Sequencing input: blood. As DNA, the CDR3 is TGTGCCAGCAGCCGGTCTAAGACAGGGGGGGGCTATGGCTACACCTTC. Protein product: CASSRSKTGGGYGYTF.